The present entry profiles one T cell receptor beta chain with its context. Its antigen is not known. CDR3 length: 15 amino acids. The germline gives CDR1 SGHNT, CDR2 YYREEE (reference sequence). The V segment lost 1 base and the J segment 10 bases; nucleotides outside the gene matches: 7. This record belongs to a study of cytomegalovirus exposure and HLA in healthy donors. Broader study findings: Indistinguishable V segments, including TRBV6-2 and TRBV6-3, were excluded. Earlier findings revealed that most TCR beta V segments proved productive either about 90% or about 30% of the time. The authors enumerated around 150 TCR beta chains as linked to cytomegalovirus. Confirmation was obtained in vitro that a few CMV-associated chains are specific for CMV antigens.

PCR primers comprised 60 Vbeta and 13 Jbeta primers. Some clones are missing from TCRdb's copy, which holds only in-frame ones; the method was immunoSEQ multiplex PCR. The sample has 130,000 or so clones; about 66% are singletons. This clonotype originated in a male donor in good health and CMV-seronegative. The chain links TRBV5-4 to TRBJ2-1, with 11 bases aligning to TRBD2. The sequencing sample was made of PBMCs. This chain's CDR3 is CASSLSPSGGKEQFF. The CDR3 nucleotides read TGTGCCAGCAGCTTGTCTCCTAGCGGGGGGAAGGAGCAGTTCTTC.